One sample yielded the 21 T cell receptor beta chains listed below, sequenced in a study of tumor and adjacent non-tumor tissue in lung cancer. Three rounds of nested PCR, following a modified ARM-PCR protocol, produced the TCRbeta library. One entry per CDR3 protein, called by TCRdb with MiXCR from the multiplex PCR reads. The sample contains more than 90,000 distinct CDR3 sequences, 67% of which appear only once. The template was RNA from unsorted bulk tissue. The sequenced material came from lung tumor tissue. Receptor source: a man between 60 and 75 years old with non-small cell lung cancer.

The V gene is TRBV4-2, the J gene TRBJ2-2, with 7 bases aligning to TRBD1. The CDR3 totals 16 residues. V shed 6 bases and J 8 bases; nucleotides not matched to a gene: 15. Germline assignment: CDR1 LGHNA and CDR2 YNFKEQ. The CDR3 reads CASSPGPGGNPGELFF. The CDR3 DNA sequence: TGTGCCAGCAGTCCTGGACCAGGGGGTAACCCTGGGGAGCTGTTTTTT.

Concerning this clonotype itself: The germline gene is not matched at one end of the junction; a read error may be the cause. The V call is TRBV11-2, the J call TRBJ2-1; a possible D gene is TRBD2 (5 bases). The CDR3 is 15 residues long. The germline gives CDR1 SGHAT, CDR2 FQNNGV. The CDR3, as DNA: TGTGCCAGCAGCCCGCACCGTGGGATGAGGGATGAGCACTTCTTT. This translates into CASSPHRGMRDEHFF.

Regarding this clonotype: A much more abundant neighbour one base away suggests this may be a read error. The V call is TRBV10-3, the J call TRBJ2-1; D call uncertain. The CDR3 consists of 15 residues. Germline values: CDR1 ENHRY, CDR2 SYGVKD. In nucleotides, the CDR3 is TGTGACATCAGTGATACACAGAGCTCCTACAATGAGCAGTTCTTC. Translated, it gives CDISDTQSSYNEQFF.

This clonotype was observed many times. The V call is TRBV29-1, the J call TRBJ1-1, with D unclear. CDR3 length: 12 amino acids. V lost 7 bases and J 1 base, leaving 10 bases between the germline ends. Germline assignment: CDR1 SQVTM and CDR2 ANQGSEA. The CDR3 coding sequence is TGCAGCGGCAGGACTCCGAACACTGAAGCTTTCTTT. Its translation is CSGRTPNTEAFF. The variable domain in full, with the rest retrieved from reference TRBV29-1 and TRBJ1-1, is SAVISQKPSRDICQRGTSLTIQCQVDSQVTMMFWYRQQPGQSLTLIATANQGSEATYESGFVIDKFPISRPNLTFSTLTVSNMSPEDSSIYLCSGRTPNTEAFFGQGTRLTVV.

Details on this clonotype: A much larger clone lies a single base off, so this may be a read error. The V gene is TRBV7-8, the J gene TRBJ2-1; no definite D call. V dropped 3 bases and J dropped 3 bases, with 0 bases sitting between them. CDR3 size: 11 residues. Germline lookup yields CDR1 SGHVS and CDR2 FQNEAQ. The CDR3: CASSFYNEQFF. CDR3 DNA: TGTGCCAGCAGCTTCTACAATGAGCAGTTCTTC.

The sample holds many counts of this clonotype. The genes are TRBV6-2 or TRBV6-3 and TRBJ2-1; 14 nucleotides match TRBD2. Germline V gene data show CDR1 as MNHEY and CDR2 as SVGEGT. V shed 11 bases and J 9 bases; nucleotides not matched to a gene: 6. The CDR3 contains 13 residues. The CDR3 DNA follows: TGTGCCGGGGGGACTAGCGGGAGACCTGAGCAGTTCTTC. This gives the protein CAGGTSGRPEQFF.

Notes on this clonotype: A much larger clone differs by one base, so this may be a read error. The chain joins TRBV7-9 to TRBJ2-3; no clear D gene. Trimming removed 6 bases at V and 6 bases at J, with 13 bases between. This CDR3 is built from 13 residues. The germline CDR1 and CDR2 sequences are SEHNR and FQNEAQ (reference sequence). The CDR3 DNA is TGTGCCAGCAGGGATGGCATAGGGGATACGCAGTATTTT. It specifies CASRDGIGDTQYF. Looking up the rest from reference TRBV7-9 and TRBJ2-3 gives the full variable domain: DTGVSQNPRHKITKRGQNVTFRCDPISEHNRLYWYRQTLGQGPEFLTYFQNEAQLEKSRLLSDRFSAERPKGSFSTLEIQRTEQGDSAMYLCASRDGIGDTQYFGPGTRLTVL.

A single count supports this clonotype. The chain carries TRBV6-8 and TRBJ1-5, with D perhaps matching TRBD1 (5 bases). Germline CDR1 and CDR2: MNHGY and SAAAGT. CDR3 length: 19 amino acids. Trimming left V 1 base short and J 8 bases short, with 27 bases between. CDR3 sequence reads: CASSYWALQGRGVIEPQHF. The CDR3 DNA sequence: TGTGCCAGCAGTTACTGGGCCTTACAAGGACGGGGGGTAATCGAGCCCCAGCATTTT.

In this sample, this clonotype is medium-sized. CDR3 nucleotide sequence: TGTGCCAGCAGCGGAAGGACTAGCGGGACCTCTGGGGCCAACGTCCTGACTTTC. This encodes CASSGRTSGTSGANVLTF. This chain uses TRBV11-3 with TRBJ2-6; 12 bases fit TRBD2. V dropped 5 bases and J dropped 0; count of bases not matched to a gene: 5. The length of the CDR3 is 18 residues. Germline V gene lookup returns CDR1 SGHNT and CDR2 YENEEA.

Concerning this clonotype itself: A junction end diverges from the germline sequence, so it may reflect a read error. The chain uses TRBV4-1 and TRBJ2-7; 8 bases are shared with TRBD1. CDR3 size: 15 residues. The germline CDR1 and CDR2 sequences are MGHRA and YSYEKL. The CDR3 sequence: CPSSQEQGVAYEQYF. In DNA form, the CDR3 reads TGCCCCAGCAGCCAAGAACAGGGGGTCGCCTATGAGCAGTACTTC.

As regards this clonotype: No conserved phenylalanine or tryptophan is present at the end of the CDR3, so a read error is the likely explanation. This chain joins TRBV12-3 or TRBV12-4 and TRBJ1-4; 7 positions agree with TRBD1. V shed 6 bases, J shed 8 bases, and the junction held 9 bases outside the gene matches. The CDR3 is made up of 14 amino acids. CDR3 bases: TGTGCCAGCAGCCCCCCGACAGGGTGCGAAAAACTGTTTTTA. Protein: CASSPPTGCEKLFL.

To note about this clonotype: One end of the junction does not line up with germline, which may come from a read error. This chain joins TRBV12-3 or TRBV12-4 and TRBJ2-3, with 10 bases lining up with TRBD1. The CDR3 totals 14 residues. CDR3 region: CTSSLGTGEDMQYF. In nucleotides, the CDR3 is TGTACCAGCAGCCTAGGGACAGGGGAAGATATGCAATATTTT.

With regard to this clonotype: Here the CDR3 omits its conserved ending phenylalanine or tryptophan, so a read error is the likely source. The DNA is left out, because the CDR3 cannot be placed on it with certainty; the CDR3 is given as TCRdb lists it. This chain uses TRBV11-2 with TRBJ2-7; TRBD1 reflects the table's D call only, with no check against the DNA. The CDR3 is 16 residues long, ends included. Germline V gene data show CDR1 as SGHAT and CDR2 as FQNNGV. The CDR3 is CASSLVLGQGSYEHYL.

This clonotype was picked up a small number of times. This sequence joins TRBV4-1 and TRBJ1-3; D remains unclear. Per germline, CDR1 MGHRA and CDR2 YSYEKL. The CDR3 contains 16 residues. Trimming left V 0 bases short and J 2 bases short, with 11 bases between. The CDR3 coding sequence is TGCGCCAGCAGCCAAGATCTTCTCGGGGCTGGAAACACCATATATTTT. Protein sequence: CASSQDLLGAGNTIYF.

This clonotype is deemed medium-sized (0.01 to 0.1%). V gene TRBV11-3 combines with J gene TRBJ2-7; D possibly corresponds to TRBD2 (5 bases). V gave up 0 bases and J gave up 2 bases, with 8 bases separating them. Germline V lookup: CDR1 SGHNT, CDR2 YENEEA. This CDR3 has 14 residues. The CDR3 DNA is TGTGCCAGCAGCTTAGATGGGAGAGCCTACGAGCAGTACTTC. Translated, it gives CASSLDGRAYEQYF. Using reference TRBV11-3 and TRBJ2-7 for the parts outside the CDR3, the full variable domain is EAGVVQSPRYKIIEKKQPVAFWCNPISGHNTLYWYLQNLGQGPELLIRYENEEAVDDSQLPKDRFSAERLKGVDSTLKIQPAELGDSAVYLCASSLDGRAYEQYFGPGTRLTVT.

This clonotype was found many times. V gene TRBV6-2 or TRBV6-3 combines with J gene TRBJ2-7, with no clear D. Trimming took off 7 bases at V and 1 base at J, with 11 bases between the two ends. Germline-derived CDR1 and CDR2 are MNHEY and SVGEGT. The CDR3 consists of 13 residues. This chain's CDR3 is CASKGAGSYEQYF. The DNA of the CDR3 is TGTGCCAGCAAGGGCGCCGGGTCCTACGAGCAGTACTTC.

A remark on this clonotype: One end of the junction fails to match germline, which may point to a read error. The chain recombines TRBV11-1 with TRBJ2-1; D perhaps matches TRBD1 (6 bases). CDR3 length: 15 amino acids. Germline loops: CDR1 SGHAT, CDR2 FQDESV (reference sequence). The CDR3 DNA is TGTGCCAGCAGCTTAGGCCTCGTCACGGACAGTGAGCAGTTCTTT. Residues: CASSLGLVTDSEQFF.

Comments on this clonotype: Since the CDR3 does not end with the conserved phenylalanine or tryptophan, this likely comes from a read error. This chain connects TRBV20-1 to TRBJ2-1; 7 bases line up with TRBD1. Looked up from germline, CDR1 is DFQATT and CDR2 is SNEGSKA (reference sequence). V lost 5 bases and J lost 0; bases outside the gene matches: 10. The CDR3 runs to 16 residues. CDR3 residues: CSARGADRASYNEQFI. DNA of the CDR3: TGCAGTGCTCGAGGGGCAGACAGGGCCTCCTACAATGAGCAGTTCATC.

The V call is TRBV12-3 or TRBV12-4, the J call TRBJ1-5; weak D call: TRBD1 (5 bases). The CDR3 is 14 amino acids. The V and J ends lost 5 bases and 13 bases respectively, with 21 bases between them. CDR3 sequence reads: CASSPGQINQTQHF. The CDR3 nucleotides are TGTGCCAGCAGTCCGGGGCAGATCAATCAGACACAGCATTTT.

Worth noting for this clonotype: Germline is not matched at one junction end, which may reflect a read error. The V gene is TRBV28, the J gene TRBJ2-7; D is perhaps TRBD1 (6 bases). The CDR3 length is 14 residues. Germline V gene data show CDR1 as MDHEN and CDR2 as SYDVKM. CDR3 sequence: CASGWDKAHYGQYF. CDR3 DNA sequence: TGTGCCAGCGGGTGGGACAAGGCTCACTACGGGCAGTACTTC.

Concerning this clonotype itself: This clone may be a read error of a much larger clone one base away. The V call is TRBV21-1, the J call TRBJ2-3; the table's D call, TRBD2, was not checked against the DNA. TRBV21-1 is listed as a pseudogene. This CDR3 region has 18 residues. The CDR3 bases are TGTGCCAGCAGCAAGCCCCTCACGACTAGCGGGAGAGCAGATACGCAGTATTTT. Translation: CASSKPLTTSGRADTQYF.